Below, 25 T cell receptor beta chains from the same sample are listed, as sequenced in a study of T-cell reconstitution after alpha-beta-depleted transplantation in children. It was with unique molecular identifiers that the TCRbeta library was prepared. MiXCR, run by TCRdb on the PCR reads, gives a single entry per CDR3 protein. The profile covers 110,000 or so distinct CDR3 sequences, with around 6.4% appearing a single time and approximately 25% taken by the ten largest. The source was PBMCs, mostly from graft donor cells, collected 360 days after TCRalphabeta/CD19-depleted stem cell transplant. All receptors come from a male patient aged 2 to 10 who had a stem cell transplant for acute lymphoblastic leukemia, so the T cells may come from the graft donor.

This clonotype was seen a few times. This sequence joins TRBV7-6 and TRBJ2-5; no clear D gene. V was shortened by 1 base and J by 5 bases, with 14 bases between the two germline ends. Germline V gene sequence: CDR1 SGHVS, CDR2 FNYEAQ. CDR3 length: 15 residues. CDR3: CASSLDGLTGETQYF. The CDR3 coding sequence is TGTGCCAGCAGCTTAGACGGTCTTACCGGGGAGACCCAGTACTTC.

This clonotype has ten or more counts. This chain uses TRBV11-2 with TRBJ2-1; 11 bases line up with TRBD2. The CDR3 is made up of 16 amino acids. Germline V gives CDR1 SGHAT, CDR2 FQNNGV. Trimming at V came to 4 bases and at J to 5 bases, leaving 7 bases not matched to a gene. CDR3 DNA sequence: TGTGCCAGCAGCTCCGTAGCGGGAGGGATTAACAATGAGCAGTTCTTC. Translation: CASSSVAGGINNEQFF.

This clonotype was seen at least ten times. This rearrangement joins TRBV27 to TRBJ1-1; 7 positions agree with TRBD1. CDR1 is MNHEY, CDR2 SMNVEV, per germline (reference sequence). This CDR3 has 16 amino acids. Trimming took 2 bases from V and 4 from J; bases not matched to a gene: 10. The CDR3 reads CASSLGFRGLSTEAFF. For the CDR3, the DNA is TGTGCCAGCAGTTTAGGATTCAGGGGGTTAAGCACTGAAGCTTTCTTT.

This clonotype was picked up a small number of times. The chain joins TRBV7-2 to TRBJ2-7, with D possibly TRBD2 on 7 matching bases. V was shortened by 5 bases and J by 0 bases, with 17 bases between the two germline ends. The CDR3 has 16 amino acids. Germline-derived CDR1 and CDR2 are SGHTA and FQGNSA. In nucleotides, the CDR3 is TGTGCCAGCAGCCTCCCGGGGGGCCCTCGCTCCTACGAGCAGTACTTC. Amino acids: CASSLPGGPRSYEQYF.

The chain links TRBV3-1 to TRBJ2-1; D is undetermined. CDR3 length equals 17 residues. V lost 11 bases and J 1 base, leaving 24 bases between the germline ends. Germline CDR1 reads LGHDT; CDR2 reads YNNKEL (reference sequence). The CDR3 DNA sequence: TGTGCCTCCTCCCAAGATCTCCCTGTCAAGTCCTACAATGAGCAGTTCTTC. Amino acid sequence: CASSQDLPVKSYNEQFF.

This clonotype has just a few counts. The CDR3 region has the DNA TGCAGTGCTAGGACCCCTAGCGGGCAGTACTTC. Protein product: CSARTPSGQYF. The chain combines TRBV20-1 with TRBJ2-7; TRBD2 matches at 7 bases. The CDR3 has 11 amino acids. V lost 3 bases and J lost 9; bases outside the gene matches: 5. The germline CDR1 and CDR2 sequences are DFQATT and SNEGSKA (reference sequence).

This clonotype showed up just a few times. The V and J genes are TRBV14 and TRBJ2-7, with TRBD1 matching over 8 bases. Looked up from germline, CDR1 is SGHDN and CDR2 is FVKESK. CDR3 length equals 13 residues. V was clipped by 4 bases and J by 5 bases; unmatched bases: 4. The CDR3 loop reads CASSLGQVNEQYF. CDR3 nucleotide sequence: TGTGCCAGCAGCCTGGGACAGGTAAACGAGCAGTACTTC.

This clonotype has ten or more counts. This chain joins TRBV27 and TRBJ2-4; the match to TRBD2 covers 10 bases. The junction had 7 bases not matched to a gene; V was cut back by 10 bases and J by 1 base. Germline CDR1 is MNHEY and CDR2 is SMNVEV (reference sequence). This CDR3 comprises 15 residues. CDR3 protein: CATALAGEAKNIQYF. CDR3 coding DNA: TGTGCCACAGCCCTAGCGGGAGAGGCCAAAAACATTCAGTACTTC.

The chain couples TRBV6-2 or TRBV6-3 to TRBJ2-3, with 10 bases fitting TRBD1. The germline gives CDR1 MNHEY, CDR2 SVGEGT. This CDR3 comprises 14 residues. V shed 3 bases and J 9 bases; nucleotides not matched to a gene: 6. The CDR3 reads CASSYLDRGATQYF. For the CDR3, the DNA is TGTGCCAGCAGTTATCTGGACAGGGGGGCAACGCAGTATTTT.

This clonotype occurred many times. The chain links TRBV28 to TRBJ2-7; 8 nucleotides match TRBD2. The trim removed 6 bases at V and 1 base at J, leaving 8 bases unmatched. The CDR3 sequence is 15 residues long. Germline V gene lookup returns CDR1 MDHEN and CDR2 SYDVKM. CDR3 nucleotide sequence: TGTGCCAGCAGCCTATCTAGCGGGCTTTCCTACGAGCAGTACTTC. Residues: CASSLSSGLSYEQYF.

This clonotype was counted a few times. The CDR3 coding sequence is TGTGCCAGCAGCTTACCCTTGGGACAGCACAATGAGCAGTTCTTC. Its translation is CASSLPLGQHNEQFF. The rearrangement joins TRBV7-9 to TRBJ2-1; 7 bases agree with TRBD1. V dropped 2 bases and J dropped 5; count of bases not matched to a gene: 6. In germline, CDR1 is SEHNR, CDR2 FQNEAQ (reference sequence). This CDR3 comprises 15 residues.

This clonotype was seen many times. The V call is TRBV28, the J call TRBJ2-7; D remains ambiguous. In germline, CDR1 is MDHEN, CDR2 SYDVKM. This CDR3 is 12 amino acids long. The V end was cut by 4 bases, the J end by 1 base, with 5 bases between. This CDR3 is CASSWPSYEQYF. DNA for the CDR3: TGTGCCAGCAGTTGGCCTTCCTACGAGCAGTACTTC.

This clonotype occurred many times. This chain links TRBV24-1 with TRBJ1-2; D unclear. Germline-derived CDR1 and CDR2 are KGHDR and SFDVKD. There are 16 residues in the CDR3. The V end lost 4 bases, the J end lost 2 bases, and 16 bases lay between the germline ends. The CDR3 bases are TGTGCCACCAGTGACCCTAGAGTGTCAGTGAACTATGGCTACACCTTC. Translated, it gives CATSDPRVSVNYGYTF.

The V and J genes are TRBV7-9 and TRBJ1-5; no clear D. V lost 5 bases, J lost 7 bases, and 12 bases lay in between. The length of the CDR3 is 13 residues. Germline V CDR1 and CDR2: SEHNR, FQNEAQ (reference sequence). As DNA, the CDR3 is TGTGCCAGCAGCACCTCGGGGAACCAGCCCCAGCATTTT. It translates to CASSTSGNQPQHF.

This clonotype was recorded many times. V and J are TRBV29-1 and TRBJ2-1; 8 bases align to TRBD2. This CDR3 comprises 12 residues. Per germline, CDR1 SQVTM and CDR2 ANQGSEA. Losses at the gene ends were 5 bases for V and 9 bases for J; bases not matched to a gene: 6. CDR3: CSVRGREVEQFF. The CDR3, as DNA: TGCAGCGTTCGTGGGCGGGAGGTTGAGCAGTTCTTC.

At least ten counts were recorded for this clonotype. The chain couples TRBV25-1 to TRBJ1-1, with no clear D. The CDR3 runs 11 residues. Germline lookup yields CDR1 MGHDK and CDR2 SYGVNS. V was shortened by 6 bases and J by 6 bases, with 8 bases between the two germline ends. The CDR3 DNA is TGTGCCAGCAGCCCCGGGGCTGAAGCTTTCTTT. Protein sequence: CASSPGAEAFF.

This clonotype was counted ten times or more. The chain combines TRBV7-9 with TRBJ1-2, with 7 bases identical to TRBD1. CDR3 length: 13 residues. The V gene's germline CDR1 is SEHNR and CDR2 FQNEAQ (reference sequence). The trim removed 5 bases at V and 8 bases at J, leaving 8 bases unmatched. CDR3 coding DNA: TGTGCCAGCAGCGACGACAGGGAAAGCGGCTACACCTTC. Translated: CASSDDRESGYTF.

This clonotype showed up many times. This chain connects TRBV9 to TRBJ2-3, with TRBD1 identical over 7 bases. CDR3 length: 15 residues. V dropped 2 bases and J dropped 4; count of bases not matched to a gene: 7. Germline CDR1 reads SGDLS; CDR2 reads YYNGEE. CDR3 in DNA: TGTGCCAGCAGCGTCCGAAACAGGGGATCAGATACGCAGTATTTT. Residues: CASSVRNRGSDTQYF.

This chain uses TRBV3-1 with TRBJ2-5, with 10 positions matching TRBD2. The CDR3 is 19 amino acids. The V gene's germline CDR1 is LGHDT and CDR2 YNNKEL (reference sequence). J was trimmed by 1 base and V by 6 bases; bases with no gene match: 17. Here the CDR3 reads CASSFIPYGTSAFQETQYF. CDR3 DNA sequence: TGTGCCAGCAGTTTCATCCCTTACGGGACTAGCGCCTTCCAAGAGACCCAGTACTTC.

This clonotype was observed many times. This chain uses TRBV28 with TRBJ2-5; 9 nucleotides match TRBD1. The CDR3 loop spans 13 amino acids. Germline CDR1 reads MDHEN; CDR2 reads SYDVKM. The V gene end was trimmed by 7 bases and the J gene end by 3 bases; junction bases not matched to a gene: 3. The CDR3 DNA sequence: TGTGCCAGCATGGGGACAGGGAAAGAGACCCAGTACTTC. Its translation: CASMGTGKETQYF. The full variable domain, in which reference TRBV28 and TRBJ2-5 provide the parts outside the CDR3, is DVKVTQSSRYLVKRTGEKVFLECVQDMDHENMFWYRQDPGLGLRLIYFSYDVKMKEKGDIPEGYSVSREKKERFSLILESASTNQTSMYLCASMGTGKETQYFGPGTRLLVL.

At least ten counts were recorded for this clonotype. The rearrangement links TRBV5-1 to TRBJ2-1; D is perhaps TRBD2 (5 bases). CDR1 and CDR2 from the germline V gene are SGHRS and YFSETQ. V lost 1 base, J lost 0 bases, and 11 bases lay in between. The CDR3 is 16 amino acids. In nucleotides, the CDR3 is TGCGCCAGCAGCTTGTTCTGGAGGAGCTCCTACAATGAGCAGTTCTTC. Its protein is CASSLFWRSSYNEQFF. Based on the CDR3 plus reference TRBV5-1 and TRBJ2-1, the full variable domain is KAGVTQTPRYLIKTRGQQVTLSCSPISGHRSVSWYQQTPGQGLQFLFEYFSETQRNKGNFPGRFSGRQFSNSRSEMNVSTLELGDSALYLCASSLFWRSSYNEQFFGPGTRLTVL.

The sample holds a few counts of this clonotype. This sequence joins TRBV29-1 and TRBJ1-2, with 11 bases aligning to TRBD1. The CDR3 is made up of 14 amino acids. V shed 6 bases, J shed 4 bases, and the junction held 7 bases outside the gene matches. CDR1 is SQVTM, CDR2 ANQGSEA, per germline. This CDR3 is CSVTGTGGFYGYTF. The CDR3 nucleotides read TGCAGCGTCACCGGGACAGGGGGATTCTATGGCTACACCTTC.

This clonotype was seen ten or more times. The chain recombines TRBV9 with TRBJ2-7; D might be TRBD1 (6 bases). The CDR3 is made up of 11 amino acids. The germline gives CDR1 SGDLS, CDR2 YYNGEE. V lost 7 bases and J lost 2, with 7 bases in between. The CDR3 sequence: CASRTAYEQYF. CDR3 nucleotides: TGTGCCAGCCGGACAGCCTACGAGCAGTACTTC.

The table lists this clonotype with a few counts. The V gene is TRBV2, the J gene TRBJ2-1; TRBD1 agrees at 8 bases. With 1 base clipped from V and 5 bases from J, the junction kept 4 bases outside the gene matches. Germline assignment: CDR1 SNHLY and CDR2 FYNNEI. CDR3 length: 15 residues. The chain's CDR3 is CASSEGGTGNNEQFF. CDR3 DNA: TGTGCCAGCAGTGAAGGTGGGACAGGAAACAATGAGCAGTTCTTC.

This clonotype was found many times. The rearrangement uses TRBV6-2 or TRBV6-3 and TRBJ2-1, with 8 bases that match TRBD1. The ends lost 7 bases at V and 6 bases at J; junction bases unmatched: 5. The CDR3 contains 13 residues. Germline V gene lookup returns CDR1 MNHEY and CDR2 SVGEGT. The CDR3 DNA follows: TGTGCCAGCACCCCCGACAGGGGCAATGAGCAGTTCTTC. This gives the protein CASTPDRGNEQFF.